This T cell receptor (beta chain) was sequenced in a study of cytomegalovirus exposure and HLA in healthy donors (dated by TCRdb to 2017 to 2019). Background on the whole study: In an earlier analysis of fewer than 750 of the donors, 250 to 350 Gb of sequence data and 117 million unique TCR beta sequences from some 170 million T cells were reported. The number of donors typed differed by locus, with roughly 620-640 for A, B, C, DRB1 and DQB1, 522 for DQA1, about 610 for DPA1, and some 440 for DPB1. A later analysis re-examined previously published TCR beta repertoires from 500 to 700 donors and added high-resolution HLA genotyping to investigate patterns of TCR occurrence. A later genetic analysis used genome-wide SNP genotypes for about 65% of the roughly 700 donors, treating that subset as a discovery cohort. Class I and class II HLA loci were covered by the typing at four-digit resolution. Among the roughly 390 genotyped donors, roughly 80% belonged to the genetic ancestry cluster associated with self-reported Caucasian donors. Rather than drawing on any new phenotypic data, the later analysis identified candidate immune exposures from TCR beta sequences and the way those sequences occurred across donors. In an earlier analysis of a few hundred of the donors, high-throughput TCR beta sequencing was used to judge whether each TCR beta V gene segment behaved as functional or pseudogenic. An early release that covered more than 550 HLA-typed donors contained about 300 gigabases of sequencing data and approximately 85 million unique TCR sequences. On average, 235,054 unique TCR beta nucleotide sequences were sequenced per donor among 398 genotyped donors of the cohort, with roughly 18% of those sequences being non-productive. The study profiled the T cell repertoires of around 700 subjects by immunosequencing and related them to cytomegalovirus serostatus. All discovery cohort repertoires had been generated on a single sequencing platform. The study was designed to test whether signatures of past pathogen exposure could be identified by cataloging public T cell receptors. Roughly five DR-DQ haplotypes were handled as single units for association and clustering, since linkage in the cohort was strong. The study combined high-throughput TCR immunosequencing, statistical association of individual TCRs with disease status, and machine learning to predict cytomegalovirus infection status. Along with the approximately 620-subject first cohort, a separate validation cohort of over a hundred different subjects was used. Donor age, sex, ethnicity and CMV serostatus were compiled alongside the repertoire data. Findings and caveats that apply to the study as a whole: The classifier was reported to diagnose cytomegalovirus status with high specificity and sensitivity in both the original and validation cohorts. In a later genetic analysis, fewer N-insertions in productive TCRs were reported among donors in an Asian-associated ancestry cluster than the roughly 700-donor mean. A later analysis reported that several top co-occurrence clusters appeared linked to parvovirus B19, influenza, CMV and Epstein-Barr virus. In vitro tests confirmed that a few of the cytomegalovirus-associated TCR beta chains recognize cytomegalovirus antigens. Presence/absence analyses assumed roughly uniform sequencing depth across donors, an assumption that may not hold. A further reported finding was that TCR beta sequences accurately predicted the HLA-A and HLA-B alleles for most subjects in the first cohort. Specific HLA alleles were associated with 18,000 or so TCR beta sequences at a false discovery rate of 0.05 in a later analysis. Because counts were too low, seventeen rarely observed V segments, including chromosome 9 orphons, were left out of the earlier analysis of 587 of the donors. A later analysis found that most CMV-associated TCR beta chains appeared HLA-restricted, with HLA associations seemingly driven largely by CMV exposure. Immune exposure information for the cohort was limited to CMV serostatus. When HLA alleles, especially DR and DQ, strongly co-occurred, TCR associations were difficult to assign to individual alleles. According to the authors, the approach could potentially be generalized to other disease states and immunological phenotypes. Because HLA typing was unavailable for some donors at each locus, only the typed subset was used in association tests. The study gave a list of under 200 TCR beta chains associated with cytomegalovirus. While some public TCRs were present in many individuals, most TCR sequences turned up only very rarely across donors. Correlated functional status among segregating V segments might be attributable to linkage disequilibrium, but an unknown experimental factor could not be ruled out. A group of highly shared sequence variants was considered likely to be a technical artifact of the sequencing pipeline. In an earlier analysis of around 500 of the donors, most TCR beta V segments appeared in productive rearrangements about 87% or about 30% of the time, broadly matching IMGT annotations. A later analysis found that TCR association rates varied across HLA loci, with DRB1 alleles showing the most associated TCRs and HLA-C alleles the fewest. Some IMGT-functional V segments, including TRBV6-2 and TRBV6-3, could not be distinguished by the 87-base-pair reads and were therefore excluded. An association between a missense DCLRE1C variant and V-gene and J-gene trimming of TCR beta chains was found in a later genetic analysis and replicated in an independent cohort. This cohort had only TCR beta chains sequenced, and the lack of alpha or paired-chain data limited which features could be detected. In a later analysis, HLA-associated TCR beta chains showed more clonal expansion and lower generation probabilities than non-associated chains that were equally common.

The method behind the library was the immunoSEQ multiplex PCR assay. The multiplex PCR relied on a mix of 60 forward primers for TCR Vbeta segments and 13 reverse primers for TCR Jbeta segments. A multiplex PCR assay on genomic DNA amplified the CDR3 region of rearranged TCR beta genes. On the Illumina HiSeq System, the amplified TCR beta libraries were sequenced as 87-base-pair reads. For the original study's pipeline: A later analysis counted tens of millions of unique TCR beta chains across the 550 to 750 repertoires, and around 9.9 million of these chains were shared by at least two donors. Raw reads were error-corrected and collapsed into unique sequences by a nearest-neighbor algorithm in which closely related sequences were merged to remove PCR and sequencing errors. To assign V, D and J gene segments, CDR3 sequences were aligned to IMGT reference sequences. For a sequence to be retained, a match of at least six nucleotides was required to both a V gene segment and a J gene segment. Rearrangements were classified as productive when the CDR3 lacked stop codons and remained in frame with V and J, and all other rearrangements were classified as non-productive. CDR3 was defined by IMGT convention, running from the second conserved V-encoded cysteine to the conserved J-encoded phenylalanine. Sequences without an unambiguous match to a single V gene segment were excluded from the earlier analysis of a few hundred of the donors. In an earlier analysis of some 590 of the donors, a V segment was called functional when productive rearrangements were above 56.7%, and segregating when the standard deviation between donors exceeded 5%. A statistical classification framework was built to diagnose cytomegalovirus status from the catalog of TCR beta chain sequences. In a later analysis, V and J genes were assigned by comparing TCR nucleotide sequences against IMGT/GENE-DB human TR gene sequences. Using the TCRdist pipeline, a later analysis assigned CDR3 sequences along with most-parsimonious VDJ recombination scenarios. A later analysis defined each TCR beta chain by its CDR3 amino acid sequence plus V-gene family, and excluded reads lacking a unique V-gene family. To address suspected cross-contamination and a sequencing artifact, a later analysis removed under 600 highly shared, low-generation-probability nucleotide sequences. For each public chain, a later analysis derived a clonal expansion index from normalized ranks of inferred template counts within each repertoire. A later analysis computed generation probabilities with a VDJ recombination model fitted to out-of-frame rearrangements, and checked the results against IGoR. In a later analysis, TCR-TCR, TCR-HLA and TCR-CMV co-occurrence was scored with hypergeometric tests, and a repertoire-size bias correction was applied to TCR pairs. In a later analysis, false discovery rates were estimated by permuting HLA or CMV assignments 20 times. In a later analysis, co-occurring TCRs were grouped using DBSCAN, with TCRdist sequence similarity added in when clustering inside HLA-allele-positive subsets. For co-occurrence clustering, repertoires with fewer than 30,000 or more than 120,000 public chains were excluded, along with a handful of repertoires with anomalous nucleotide sharing. TCRdb mirrors the immuneACCESS table, restricted to in-frame sequences. Some clones are absent from its copies; in checked studies, under half trace to an unresolved V gene, and the reason for the others is unknown. That table gives V, J and clone size, and the DNA gave D and trimming. For this sample the table gives 150,000 to 200,000 clones, of which around 82% were detected only once. In total, the top ten clones hold roughly 2.5% of the sample.

The cohort consisted of 650 to 700 healthy bone marrow donors. At the time of sampling, every cohort member was nominally healthy, though immune exposures that went unrecorded were likely present. The donor tested CMV seropositive, placing the donor among the 310 or so seropositive members of the cohort. Every donor gave a peripheral blood sample, and the peripheral blood mononuclear cells from that sample were used for TCR beta sequencing. Genomic DNA was extracted from the blood cell samples with the Qiagen DNeasy Blood Extraction Kit. CDR1 and CDR2, per the germline V gene, are SGDLS and YYNGEE. The CDR3 measures 16 amino acids from cysteine to phenylalanine. Only the CDR3 DNA is retained, 48 bases long and in frame from the first base. Trimmed from V: 4 bases; trimmed from J: 1 base; junction bases lacking a gene match: 7. This clone was seen once. Its antigen specificity is not known. Per-base qualities were not stored, and no clone one base away is much larger.

The sequence links TRBV9 to TRBJ2-2, and 7 junctional nucleotides match TRBD1. Material for sequencing was PBMCs. This receptor was obtained from a woman aged 25 to 39 in good health and CMV-seropositive. The DNA sequence is as follows: TGTGCCAGCAGCATAGGGGCAGGGGGGAACACCGGGGAGCTGTTTTTT. This is translated as CASSIGAGGNTGELFF.